The 21 T cell receptor beta chains given below trace back to one sample, sequenced in a study of cytomegalovirus exposure and HLA in healthy donors. PCR employed 60 Vbeta and 13 Jbeta primers. The method was immunoSEQ multiplex PCR; TCRdb's version includes in-frame clones alone and lacks a portion of them. The table lists 90,000 to 120,000 clones, about four fifths of them singletons. The specimen was PBMCs. The receptors were gathered from a man aged 30 to 45 in good health and CMV-seropositive.

The gene calls are TRBV5-1 and TRBJ2-1; 10 bases are a match to TRBD1. The CDR3 covers 15 residues. CDR1 and CDR2 (germline): SGHRS, YFSETQ. Germline trimming cut 0 bases from V and 6 bases from J; bases unmatched to any gene: 3. DNA of the CDR3: TGCGCCAGCAGCTTGGCGCGGGACAGGGGCAATGAGCAGTTCTTC. This sequence encodes CASSLARDRGNEQFF.

The chain joins TRBV27 to TRBJ1-2; 10 nucleotides line up with TRBD1. The germline CDR1 and CDR2 sequences are MNHEY and SMNVEV (reference sequence). CDR3 length: 16 residues. After removal of 6 bases from V and 5 bases from J, the junction contained 12 bases not matched to a gene. The CDR3 DNA is TGTGCCAGCAGCTTGTTCCGGGACAGGGGTGGTTATGGCTACACCTTC. As protein: CASSLFRDRGGYGYTF.

The chain uses TRBV28 and TRBJ1-2; TRBD1 matches at 9 bases. This CDR3 contains 15 residues. V was pared by 5 bases and J by 4 bases, with 8 bases of the junction left unmatched. The germline CDR1 and CDR2 sequences are MDHEN and SYDVKM. The CDR3, as DNA: TGTGCCAGCAGTCCACCCGGGACAGGGACCTATGGCTACACCTTC. Its translation is CASSPPGTGTYGYTF.

This chain connects TRBV27 to TRBJ1-1; 7 bases match TRBD1. The trim removed 6 bases at V and 1 base at J, leaving 5 bases unmatched. CDR1 MNHEY and CDR2 SMNVEV come from the germline V gene (reference sequence). The CDR3 is 14 amino acids. CDR3 in DNA: TGTGCCAGCAGCCCAAGACAGGGGAACACTGAAGCTTTCTTT. This translates into CASSPRQGNTEAFF.

The V call is TRBV5-1, the J call TRBJ2-1; 10 bases fit TRBD2. Germline trimming cut 1 base from V and 8 bases from J; bases unmatched to any gene: 6. CDR3 length: 15 amino acids. In germline, CDR1 is SGHRS, CDR2 YFSETQ. The CDR3 nucleotides are TGCGCCAGCAGCTTGTCTAGCGGGGGCCAGGATGAGCAGTTCTTC. As protein: CASSLSSGGQDEQFF.

This clone was recorded a few times. The J gene is TRBJ1-4, the V gene TRBV6-1; D is perhaps TRBD1 (5 bases). CDR3 length: 14 residues. Per the germline V gene, CDR1 is MNHNS and CDR2 is SASEGT. Trimming took off 4 bases at V and 3 bases at J, with 9 bases between the two ends. CDR3 in DNA: TGTGCCAGCAGTGGGGGCCCGGCTAATGAAAAACTGTTTTTT. The encoded protein is CASSGGPANEKLFF.

The chain has TRBV29-1 and TRBJ2-1; 10 bases map to TRBD1. CDR3 length equals 14 residues. Germline CDR1 SQVTM, CDR2 ANQGSEA. With 7 bases clipped from V and 9 bases from J, the junction kept 12 bases outside the gene matches. CDR3 DNA sequence: TGCAGCGCCCAAGGACAGGGGGGAACGAGTGAGCAGTTCTTC. Its translation is CSAQGQGGTSEQFF.

The chain is built from TRBV19 and TRBJ1-5; D gene unclear. This CDR3 region has 16 residues. Trimming removed 5 bases from V and 0 bases from J, with 14 bases in between. Per germline, CDR1 LNHDA and CDR2 SQIVND (reference sequence). DNA of the CDR3: TGTGCCAGTAGTCAAGGAGTCGGGTATAGCAATCAGCCCCAGCATTTT. It specifies CASSQGVGYSNQPQHF.

DNA for the CDR3: TGCGCCAGCAGCTTGGGTGAGTTTCTGCGGTATGGCTACACCTTC. It specifies CASSLGEFLRYGYTF. This rearrangement joins TRBV5-1 to TRBJ1-2; D is unclear. The CDR3 is 15 residues long. Trimming pared 0 bases from V and 5 bases from J, leaving 14 bases between. Germline V gives CDR1 SGHRS, CDR2 YFSETQ.

V is TRBV27 and J is TRBJ2-3, with 7 bases identical to TRBD1. V lost 6 bases and J lost 5; bases outside the gene matches: 2. This CDR3 is 12 amino acids long. Per germline, CDR1 MNHEY and CDR2 SMNVEV (reference sequence). The CDR3 DNA reads as TGTGCCAGCAGGACAGGGCTAGATACGCAGTATTTT. As protein: CASRTGLDTQYF.

V is TRBV7-2 and J is TRBJ1-1, with D possibly matching TRBD1 (6 bases). The CDR3 is 15 amino acids. Germline V gene sequence: CDR1 SGHTA, CDR2 FQGNSA. V dropped 4 bases and J dropped 4 bases, with 16 bases sitting between them. CDR3 nucleotide sequence: TGTGCCAGCAGCTCCCGACAGGTTCAATCCACTGAAGCTTTCTTT. This gives the protein CASSSRQVQSTEAFF.

The chain uses TRBV5-6 and TRBJ2-1; 8 bases align to TRBD2. Per the germline V gene, CDR1 is SGHDT and CDR2 is YYEEEE. CDR3 length: 14 residues. V was clipped by 2 bases and J by 8 bases; unmatched bases: 6. DNA for the CDR3: TGTGCCAGCAGCTTCGGGGGGGGAAGAGATGAGCAGTTCTTC. As protein: CASSFGGGRDEQFF.

The gene calls are TRBV27 and TRBJ2-6, with unresolved D. Germline CDR1 and CDR2: MNHEY and SMNVEV (reference sequence). This CDR3 region has 15 residues. The germline V and J ends were trimmed by 2 bases and 1 base, with 6 bases remaining between them. The CDR3 spells CASSLQMSGANVLTF. The CDR3 DNA reads TGTGCCAGCAGTTTACAGATGTCTGGGGCCAACGTCCTGACTTTC.

The chain joins TRBV6-6 to TRBJ1-2, with 9 bases aligning to TRBD1. Looked up from germline, CDR1 is MNHNY and CDR2 is SVGAGI (reference sequence). This CDR3 region has 13 residues. V gave up 5 bases and J gave up 7 bases; unmatched junction bases: 5. The CDR3 is CASSGIQGAGYTF. In DNA form, the CDR3 reads TGTGCCAGCAGTGGGATACAGGGGGCTGGCTACACCTTC.

A single count supports this clone. V and J are TRBV9 and TRBJ2-5; D perhaps matches TRBD2 (7 bases). The J call may be wrong; the DNA end is better matched by TRBJ2-7. Germline CDR1 is SGDLS and CDR2 is YYNGEE. The CDR3 spans 15 residues. The CDR3 DNA is TGTGCCAGCAGCCCCCGAGGGAGGGGGGCCTACGAGCAGTACTTC. Translated: CASSPRGRGAYEQYF.

The chain joins TRBV5-4 to TRBJ2-1, with D perhaps TRBD2 (5 bases). The CDR3 covers 17 residues. The V end was cut by 0 bases, the J end by 6 bases, with 19 bases between. The germline CDR1 and CDR2 sequences are SGHNT and YYREEE (reference sequence). The CDR3 sequence: CASSLELGETPLNEQFF. The CDR3 region has the DNA TGTGCCAGCAGCTTGGAATTGGGAGAAACGCCCCTCAATGAGCAGTTCTTC.

This clone has just a few counts. The V and J genes are TRBV11-2 and TRBJ1-2; D gene uncertain. This CDR3 is built from 12 residues. Trimming took off 10 bases at V and 2 bases at J, with 11 bases between the two ends. Germline V gene lookup returns CDR1 SGHAT and CDR2 FQNNGV. This CDR3 reads CATAGNNYGYTF. Here the CDR3 DNA reads TGTGCCACGGCCGGGAACAACTATGGCTACACCTTC.

The J gene is TRBJ1-6, the V gene TRBV5-1, with a possible D match to TRBD1 (5 bases). Trimming cost V 4 bases and J 7 bases, with 12 bases left between them. Germline lookup yields CDR1 SGHRS and CDR2 YFSETQ. This CDR3 is 14 amino acids long. CDR3 sequence (DNA): TGCGCCAGCAGCAGGGAGGGGCTAAATTCACCCCTCCACTTT. Translated: CASSREGLNSPLHF.

V gene TRBV5-4 combines with J gene TRBJ1-1; D possibly corresponds to TRBD1 (5 bases). Trimming took 0 bases from V and 0 from J, leaving 15 bases between them. The germline gives CDR1 SGHNT, CDR2 YYREEE (reference sequence). This CDR3 is 17 amino acids long. The CDR3 nucleotides read TGTGCCAGCAGCTTGGGGGGCAGGGCCAAGGTGAACACTGAAGCTTTCTTT. Translation: CASSLGGRAKVNTEAFF.

The J gene is TRBJ2-3, the V gene TRBV12-2; the D call of TRBD2 is as the table states it, not checked on the DNA. TRBV12-2 is a known pseudogene. The CDR3 has 21 residues. This CDR3 is CASRQPATLLAGAYGTDTQYF. DNA of the CDR3: TGTGCAAGTCGCCAGCCAGCTACACTTCTAGCGGGGGCATATGGCACAGATACGCAGTATTTT.

The chain links TRBV2 to TRBJ2-3; the D is unclear. Germline CDR1 reads SNHLY; CDR2 reads FYNNEI. V was clipped by 7 bases and J by 5 bases, with 7 bases between them. This CDR3 is built from 11 residues. The CDR3 DNA sequence: TGTGCCAGCAACGGAGTAGATACGCAGTATTTT. Residues: CASNGVDTQYF.